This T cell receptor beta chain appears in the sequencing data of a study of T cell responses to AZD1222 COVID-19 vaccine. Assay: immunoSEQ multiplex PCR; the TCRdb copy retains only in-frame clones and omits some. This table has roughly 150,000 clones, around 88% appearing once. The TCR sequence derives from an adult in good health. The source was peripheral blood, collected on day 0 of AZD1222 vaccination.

CDR3 sequence (DNA): TGTGCCAGCAGGAGGGCGATACAGGTATACGAGCAGTACTTC. Protein: CASRRAIQVYEQYF. V is TRBV6-5 and J is TRBJ2-7; either TRBD1 or TRBD2 may fit D (5 bases each). This CDR3 comprises 14 residues. Trimming shortened V by 6 bases and J by 4 bases, and 16 bases separated the two germline ends. Per germline, CDR1 MNHEY and CDR2 SVGAGI.